This is a list of T cell receptor beta chains from one sample in a study of blood T cells in healthy people across ages. Via MiXCR, TCRdb re-called the 5' RACE reads, giving one row per CDR3 protein. The table records fewer than 1,000,000 distinct CDR3 sequences, less than 60% of them present only once. The sample consisted of blood. Source of these receptors: an elderly man in good health. CDR3s include the opening cysteine and the closing phenylalanine or tryptophan. A D gene is named only where the DNA matches it firmly. For some rows the clone size is stated as once, few or many, or as a class when expanded; others skip it.

v_gene: TRBV4-3; abundance: .; j_gene: TRBJ2-7; d_gene: .; CDR3nt: TGCGTCAGCAGCCCTGGACAGTTATCCTACGAGCAGTACTTC; CDR3aa: CVSSPGQLSYEQYF
v_gene: TRBV28; abundance: .; j_gene: TRBJ2-1; d_gene: TRBD2; CDR3nt: TGTGCCAGCAGTTCCCTTCGACTAGCGGGAGGGCCCGGAGCTTCCTACAATGAGCAGTTCTTC; CDR3aa: CASSSLRLAGGPGASYNEQFF
v_gene: TRBV20-1; abundance: .; j_gene: TRBJ1-6; d_gene: .; CDR3nt: TGCAGTGCTAGTGGGCAGGGGAGTTCACCCCTCCACTTT; CDR3aa: CSASGQGSSPLHF
v_gene: TRBV28; abundance: .; j_gene: TRBJ2-5; d_gene: TRBD2; CDR3nt: TGTGCCAGCAGCCGGGGACTAGCGGGAGGAGGGGTGTTAGAGACCCAGTACTTC; CDR3aa: CASSRGLAGGGVLETQYF
v_gene: TRBV2; abundance: few; j_gene: TRBJ1-5; d_gene: TRBD1; CDR3nt: TGTGCCAGCAGTGCGGGGCAGGGGGCGGGCAATCAGCCCCAGCATTTT; CDR3aa: CASSAGQGAGNQPQHF
v_gene: TRBV7-2; abundance: .; j_gene: TRBJ2-3; d_gene: TRBD2; CDR3nt: TGTGCCAGCAGCTCTACTAGCGGGAGGGCCGGGTCAGATACGCAGTATTTT; CDR3aa: CASSSTSGRAGSDTQYF
v_gene: TRBV12-3/TRBV12-4; abundance: few; j_gene: TRBJ2-2; d_gene: .; CDR3nt: TGTGCCAGCAGGTGGGGTATGGGCCAGGGCACCGGGGAGCTGTTTTTT; CDR3aa: CASRWGMGQGTGELFF
v_gene: TRBV7-8; abundance: few; j_gene: TRBJ2-1; d_gene: .; CDR3nt: TGTGCCAGCAGCTCTCGACAGACCCTTACCTACAATGAGCAGTTCTTC; CDR3aa: CASSSRQTLTYNEQFF
v_gene: TRBV9; abundance: .; j_gene: TRBJ1-2; d_gene: TRBD1; CDR3nt: TGTGCCAGCAGCGCACCACGGGACAGGGGGGAATATGGCTACACCTTC; CDR3aa: CASSAPRDRGEYGYTF
v_gene: TRBV20-1; abundance: many; j_gene: TRBJ2-7; d_gene: .; CDR3nt: TGCAGTGCTAGAGGTGACTCCTCCTACGAGCAGTACTTC; CDR3aa: CSARGDSSYEQYF
v_gene: TRBV4-2; abundance: few; j_gene: TRBJ2-7; d_gene: .; CDR3nt: TGTGCCAGCAGCCAAGATGAGGGGACCTACGAGCAGTACTTC; CDR3aa: CASSQDEGTYEQYF
v_gene: TRBV29-1; abundance: .; j_gene: TRBJ2-2; d_gene: .; CDR3nt: TGCAGCGTTGGTGGCGGACCGAACACCGGGGAGCTGTTTTTT; CDR3aa: CSVGGGPNTGELFF
v_gene: TRBV12-3/TRBV12-4; abundance: .; j_gene: TRBJ2-1; d_gene: .; CDR3nt: TGTGCCAGCACAGAGGACTACTCCTACAATGAGCAGTTCTTC; CDR3aa: CASTEDYSYNEQFF
v_gene: TRBV29-1; abundance: few; j_gene: TRBJ1-2; d_gene: TRBD1; CDR3nt: TGCAGCGTTGTAACAGGGGGTCGCTACACCTTC; CDR3aa: CSVVTGGRYTF
v_gene: TRBV20-1; abundance: .; j_gene: TRBJ1-5; d_gene: .; CDR3nt: TGCAGTGCCAACAGGGTCAATCAGCCCCAGCATTTT; CDR3aa: CSANRVNQPQHF
v_gene: TRBV7-2; abundance: .; j_gene: TRBJ1-1; d_gene: .; CDR3nt: TGTGCCAGCAGCTTACAGGGCCTTGACACTGAAGCTTTCTTT; CDR3aa: CASSLQGLDTEAFF
v_gene: TRBV11-2; abundance: .; j_gene: TRBJ2-3; d_gene: .; CDR3nt: TGTGCCAGCAGCTTAGATTACATCACAGATACGCAGTATTTT; CDR3aa: CASSLDYITDTQYF
v_gene: TRBV2; abundance: .; j_gene: TRBJ2-3; d_gene: .; CDR3nt: TGTGCCAGCAAGGTTGGCAGGCACACAGATACGCAGTATTTT; CDR3aa: CASKVGRHTDTQYF
v_gene: TRBV5-1; abundance: .; j_gene: TRBJ2-1; d_gene: TRBD2; CDR3nt: TGCGCCAGCAGCTCACCACTAGCGGGGGCCCCTAATGACAATGAGCAGTTCTTC; CDR3aa: CASSSPLAGAPNDNEQFF
v_gene: TRBV20-1; abundance: many; j_gene: TRBJ2-7; d_gene: TRBD2; CDR3nt: TGCAGTGCTAGTCCGAGCGGGAGGGCCTACGAGCAGTACTTC; CDR3aa: CSASPSGRAYEQYF
v_gene: TRBV20-1; abundance: .; j_gene: TRBJ2-2; d_gene: .; CDR3nt: TGCAGTGCTAGGCCCGGGCCGAACACCGGGGAGCTGTTTTTT; CDR3aa: CSARPGPNTGELFF
v_gene: TRBV20-1; abundance: .; j_gene: TRBJ2-7; d_gene: .; CDR3nt: TGCGGTGCGTCGGTTGATTACGAGCAGTACTTC; CDR3aa: CGASVDYEQYF
v_gene: TRBV5-1; abundance: few; j_gene: TRBJ1-6; d_gene: .; CDR3nt: TGCGCCAGCAGCCGGGATCGGACAGCCTATTCACCCCTCCACTTT; CDR3aa: CASSRDRTAYSPLHF
v_gene: TRBV4-3; abundance: few; j_gene: TRBJ2-7; d_gene: TRBD2; CDR3nt: TGCGCCAGCAGCCGATCTAGCGGGAGCCCCTCCTACGAGCAGTACTTC; CDR3aa: CASSRSSGSPSYEQYF
v_gene: TRBV5-1; abundance: .; j_gene: TRBJ2-7; d_gene: .; CDR3nt: TGCGCCAGCAGCTTGGCCCCCCAGGGGAGGAACGAGCAGTACTTC; CDR3aa: CASSLAPQGRNEQYF
v_gene: TRBV2; abundance: .; j_gene: TRBJ2-5; d_gene: .; CDR3nt: TGTGCCAGCAGTGAATGGAAGGAGTCGGAGACCCAGTACTTC; CDR3aa: CASSEWKESETQYF
v_gene: TRBV20-1; abundance: .; j_gene: TRBJ2-1; d_gene: TRBD1; CDR3nt: TGCAGTGCTAGACCAGACAGGGGGCCGTACAATGAGCAGTTCTTC; CDR3aa: CSARPDRGPYNEQFF
v_gene: TRBV20-1; abundance: many; j_gene: TRBJ2-4; d_gene: .; CDR3nt: TGCAGTGCTAGAGGACAACTTCTTAGGGACATTCAGTACTTC; CDR3aa: CSARGQLLRDIQYF
v_gene: TRBV12-3/TRBV12-4; abundance: few; j_gene: TRBJ2-1; d_gene: TRBD1; CDR3nt: TGTGCCAGCAGTGCACGACAGGGCTGGAGCAATGAGCAGTTCTTC; CDR3aa: CASSARQGWSNEQFF
v_gene: TRBV29-1; abundance: .; j_gene: TRBJ2-1; d_gene: .; CDR3nt: TGCAGCGCCCAGACAGGTCTCGCCTACAATGAGCAGTTCTTC; CDR3aa: CSAQTGLAYNEQFF
v_gene: TRBV5-1; abundance: .; j_gene: TRBJ2-7; d_gene: TRBD2; CDR3nt: TGCGCCAGCAGCTTCCGACCTAGCGGGTCGACCTACGAGCAGTACTTC; CDR3aa: CASSFRPSGSTYEQYF
v_gene: TRBV3-1; abundance: .; j_gene: TRBJ2-1; d_gene: .; CDR3nt: TGTGCCAGCAGCCAAGATATTGGTGGGAGCTCCTACAATGAGCAGTTCTTC; CDR3aa: CASSQDIGGSSYNEQFF
v_gene: TRBV7-3; abundance: .; j_gene: TRBJ2-2; d_gene: .; CDR3nt: TGTACCAGCAGCTTAACATCCAAGAGTAGGGAGCTGTTTTTT; CDR3aa: CTSSLTSKSRELFF
v_gene: TRBV7-2; abundance: .; j_gene: TRBJ1-6; d_gene: .; CDR3nt: TGTGCCTCCGGGCCCAATAATTCACCCCTCCACTTT; CDR3aa: CASGPNNSPLHF
v_gene: TRBV25-1; abundance: few; j_gene: TRBJ1-2; d_gene: .; CDR3nt: TGTGCCAGCAGTGCCTCAGCGGGAGGCTACACCTTC; CDR3aa: CASSASAGGYTF
v_gene: TRBV29-1; abundance: many; j_gene: TRBJ2-5; d_gene: TRBD1; CDR3nt: TGCAGCGTTACACCGGGACAGGGCAAAGAGACCCAGTACTTC; CDR3aa: CSVTPGQGKETQYF
v_gene: TRBV2; abundance: .; j_gene: TRBJ2-7; d_gene: .; CDR3nt: TGTGCCAGCAACAAAGGGAGGACTTACGAGCAGTACTTC; CDR3aa: CASNKGRTYEQYF
v_gene: TRBV11-2; abundance: .; j_gene: TRBJ2-1; d_gene: .; CDR3nt: TGTGCCAGCAGCTCCCCCCGGAACAGGGTGTGGAATGAGCAGTTCTTC; CDR3aa: CASSSPRNRVWNEQFF
v_gene: TRBV4-2; abundance: few; j_gene: TRBJ2-4; d_gene: TRBD2; CDR3nt: TGTGCCAGCAGCCAAGCCGGGACTAGGAACATTCAGTACTTC; CDR3aa: CASSQAGTRNIQYF